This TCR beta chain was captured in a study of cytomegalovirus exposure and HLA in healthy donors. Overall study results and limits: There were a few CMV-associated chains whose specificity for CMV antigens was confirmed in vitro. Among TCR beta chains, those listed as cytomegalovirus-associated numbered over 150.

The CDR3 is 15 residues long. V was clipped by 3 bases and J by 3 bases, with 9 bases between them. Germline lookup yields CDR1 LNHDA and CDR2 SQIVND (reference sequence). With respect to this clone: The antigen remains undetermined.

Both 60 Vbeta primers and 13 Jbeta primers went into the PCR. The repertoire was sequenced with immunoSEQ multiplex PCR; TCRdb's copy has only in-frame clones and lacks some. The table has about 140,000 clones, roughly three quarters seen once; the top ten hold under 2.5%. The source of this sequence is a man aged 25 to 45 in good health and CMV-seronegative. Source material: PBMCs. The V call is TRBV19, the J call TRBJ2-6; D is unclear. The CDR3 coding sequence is TGTGCCAGTAGTATCCCCCGACTTGGGGCCAACGTCCTGACTTTC. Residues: CASSIPRLGANVLTF. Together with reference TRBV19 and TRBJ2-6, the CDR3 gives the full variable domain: DGGITQSPKYLFRKEGQNVTLSCEQNLNHDAMYWYRQDPGQGLRLIYYSQIVNDFQKGDIAEGYSVSREKKESFPLTVTSAQKNPTAFYLCASSIPRLGANVLTFGAGSRLTVL.